This is a list of T cell receptor beta chains from one sample in a study of T cell responses to AZD1222 COVID-19 vaccine. Measured with immunoSEQ multiplex PCR; TCRdb has only the in-frame clones, and not every one. The sample contains about 180,000 clones, around 90% of which appear only once. Here the sequenced sample was peripheral blood, taken 28 days after the second AZD1222 dose. The receptors here all came from an adult who received the AZD1222 COVID-19 vaccine. Both conserved end residues are part of each CDR3. D genes are given only for firm matches. Clone size is given for some rows only: seen once, a few or many times, or a class if the clone is expanded.

J	V	D	size	CDR3	DNA
TRBJ1-4	TRBV5-1	-	-	CASCDRGAGEKLFF	TGCGCCAGCTGCGATCGGGGGGCGGGTGAAAAACTGTTTTTT
TRBJ1-1	TRBV5-1	TRBD1	-	CASSSGTGGTEAFF	TGCGCCAGCAGCTCGGGGACAGGGGGAACTGAAGCTTTCTTT
TRBJ2-3	TRBV19	-	-	CASSLELGSTDTQYF	TGTGCCAGTAGTCTCGAACTGGGGAGCACAGATACGCAGTATTTT
TRBJ2-2	TRBV3-1/TRBV3-2	-	once	CASSQQRSQNTGELFF	TGTGCCAGCAGCCAACAACGGAGTCAGAACACCGGGGAGCTGTTTTTT
TRBJ1-3	TRBV29-1	-	-	CSVSLGNTIYF	TGCAGCGTTTCCCTTGGAAACACCATATATTTT
TRBJ1-6	TRBV27	-	-	CASSFGGQSSYNSPLHF	TGTGCCAGCAGTTTCGGAGGACAGAGCTCCTATAATTCACCCCTCCACTTT
TRBJ1-1	TRBV6-1	-	-	CASSEAGTPNRAFF	TGTGCCAGCAGTGAAGCGGGGACCCCAAATCGGGCTTTCTTT
TRBJ2-7	TRBV4-3	-	-	CASSQEERRTQPYEQYF	TGCGCCAGCAGCCAAGAGGAACGTAGGACGCAGCCATACGAGCAGTACTTC
TRBJ1-2	TRBV4-1	-	-	CASSQEGRGGNYGYTF	TGCGCCAGCAGCCAAGAAGGCCGGGGAGGGAACTATGGCTACACCTTC
TRBJ2-3	TRBV3-1/TRBV3-2	TRBD2	-	CASSQGLASSTDTQYF	TGTGCCAGCAGCCAGGGACTAGCTTCTTCCACAGATACGCAGTATTTT
TRBJ1-6	TRBV12-3/TRBV12-4	-	few	CASSLGNSPLHF	TGTGCCAGCAGTTTAGGGAATTCACCCCTCCACTTT
TRBJ1-1	TRBV19	TRBD1	-	CASGQALNTEAFF	TGTGCCAGCGGACAGGCTCTGAACACTGAAGCTTTCTTT
TRBJ2-2	TRBV18	-	-	CASSPPALTGELFF	TGTGCCAGCTCACCACCGGCTCTAACCGGGGAGCTGTTTTTT
TRBJ1-1	TRBV5-6	-	-	CASSRRGRVYQNTEAFF	TGTGCCAGCAGCAGACGCGGCAGGGTCTACCAGAACACTGAAGCTTTCTTT
TRBJ2-7	TRBV9	TRBD2	-	CASSSGLAGVEEQYF	TGTGCCAGCAGCTCCGGACTAGCGGGAGTAGAAGAGCAGTACTTC
TRBJ1-3	TRBV5-1	-	-	CASSVQGSGNTIYF	TGCGCCAGCAGCGTACAGGGCTCTGGAAACACCATATATTTT
TRBJ1-5	TRBV10-2	TRBD1	-	CASRGQGRNQPQHF	TGCGCCAGCCGGGGACAGGGACGGAATCAGCCCCAGCATTTT
TRBJ1-1	TRBV11-2	-	-	CASTVGQNTEAFF	TGTGCCAGCACCGTGGGGCAGAACACTGAAGCTTTCTTT
TRBJ1-6	TRBV30	TRBD1	-	CAWSLGTGLSPLHF	TGTGCCTGGAGCCTTGGGACAGGTTTATCACCCCTCCACTTT
TRBJ2-7	TRBV7-8	TRBD2	-	CASSSGGLPYEQYF	TGTGCCAGCAGCTCGGGGGGTTTACCCTACGAGCAGTACTTC
TRBJ1-1	TRBV3-1/TRBV3-2	-	-	CASRLTASGSEAFF	TGTGCCAGCAGGTTAACAGCGTCGGGATCTGAAGCTTTCTTT
TRBJ1-1	TRBV7-9	-	-	CASSTWTANTEAFF	TGTGCCAGCAGCACATGGACGGCGAACACTGAAGCTTTCTTT
TRBJ2-3	TRBV2	TRBD1	-	CASSERGPILGDTQYF	TGTGCCAGCAGTGAAAGGGGGCCAATTCTAGGAGATACGCAGTATTTT
TRBJ1-5	TRBV19	-	-	CASSISLAGNSNQPQHF	TGTGCCAGTAGTATCTCGTTGGCGGGGAATAGCAATCAGCCCCAGCATTTT
TRBJ2-1	TRBV4-1	-	-	CASSQVGFDEQFF	TGCGCCAGCAGCCAAGTTGGGTTCGATGAGCAGTTCTTC
TRBJ1-3	TRBV7-3	TRBD1	-	CASSSARQGSGNTIYF	TGTGCCAGCAGCTCAGCAAGACAGGGATCCGGAAACACCATATATTTT
TRBJ1-5	TRBV28	-	-	CASSFGSTLQGINQPQHF	TGTGCCAGCAGTTTCGGTTCGACGCTTCAGGGAATCAATCAGCCCCAGCATTTT
TRBJ2-7	TRBV7-6	-	once	CAQYPRPTYEQYF	TGTGCCCAGTACCCCCGGCCGACCTACGAGCAGTACTTC
TRBJ2-7	TRBV7-2	TRBD1	-	CASRPLRGQVGEQYF	TGTGCCAGCAGGCCTTTGAGGGGGCAGGTGGGCGAGCAGTACTTC